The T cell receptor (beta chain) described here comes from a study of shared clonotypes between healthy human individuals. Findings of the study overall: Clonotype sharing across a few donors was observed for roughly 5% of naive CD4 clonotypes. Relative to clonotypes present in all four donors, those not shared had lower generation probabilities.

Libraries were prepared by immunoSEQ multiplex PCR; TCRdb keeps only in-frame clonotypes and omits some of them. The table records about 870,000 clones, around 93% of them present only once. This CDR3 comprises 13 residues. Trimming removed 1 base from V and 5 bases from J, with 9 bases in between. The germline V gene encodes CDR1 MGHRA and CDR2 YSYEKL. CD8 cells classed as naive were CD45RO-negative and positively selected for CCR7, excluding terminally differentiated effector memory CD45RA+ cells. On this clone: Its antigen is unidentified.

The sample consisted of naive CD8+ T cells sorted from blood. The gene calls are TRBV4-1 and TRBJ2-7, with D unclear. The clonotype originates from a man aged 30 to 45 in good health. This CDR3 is CASSQVPTDEQYF. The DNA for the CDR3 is TGCGCCAGCAGCCAAGTTCCTACTGACGAGCAGTACTTC.